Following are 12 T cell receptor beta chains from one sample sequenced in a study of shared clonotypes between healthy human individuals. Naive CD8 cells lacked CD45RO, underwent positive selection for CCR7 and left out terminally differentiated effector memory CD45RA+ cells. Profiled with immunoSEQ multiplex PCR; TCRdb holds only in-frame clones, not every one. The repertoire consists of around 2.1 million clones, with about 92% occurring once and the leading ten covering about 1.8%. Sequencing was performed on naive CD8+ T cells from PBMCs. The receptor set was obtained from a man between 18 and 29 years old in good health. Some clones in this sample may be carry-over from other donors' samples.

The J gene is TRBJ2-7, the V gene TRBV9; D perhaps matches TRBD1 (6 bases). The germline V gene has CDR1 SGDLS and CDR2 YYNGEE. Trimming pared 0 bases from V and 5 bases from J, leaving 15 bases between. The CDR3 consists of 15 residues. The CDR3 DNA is TGTGCCAGCAGCGTAGATACAGGGTGGTCTGACGAGCAGTACTTC. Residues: CASSVDTGWSDEQYF. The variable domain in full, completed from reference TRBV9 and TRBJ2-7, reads DSGVTQTPKHLITATGQRVTLRCSPRSGDLSVYWYQQSLDQGLQFLIQYYNGEERAKGNILERFSAQQFPDLHSELNLSSLELGDSALYFCASSVDTGWSDEQYFGPGTRLTVT.

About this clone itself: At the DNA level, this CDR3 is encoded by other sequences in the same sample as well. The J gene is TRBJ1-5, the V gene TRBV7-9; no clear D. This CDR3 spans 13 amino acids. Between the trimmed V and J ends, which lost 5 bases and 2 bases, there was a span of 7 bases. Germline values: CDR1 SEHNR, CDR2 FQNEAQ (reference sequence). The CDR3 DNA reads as TGTGCCAGCAGCCCCGGGGGCAATCAGCCCCAGCATTTT. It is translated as CASSPGGNQPQHF.

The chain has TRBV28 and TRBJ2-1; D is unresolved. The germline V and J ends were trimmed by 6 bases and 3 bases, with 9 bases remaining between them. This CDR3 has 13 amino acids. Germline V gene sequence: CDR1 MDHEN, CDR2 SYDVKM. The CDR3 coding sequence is TGTGCCAGCAGCTTGGCGATCTACAATGAGCAGTTCTTC. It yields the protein CASSLAIYNEQFF.

CDR3 in amino acids: CASRRRTGGSREQYF. As DNA, the CDR3 is TGTGCCAGCAGGAGACGGACAGGGGGCTCTCGGGAGCAGTACTTC. The chain recombines TRBV6-4 with TRBJ2-7; TRBD1 aligns across 11 bases. The CDR3 totals 15 residues. Losses at the gene ends were 6 bases for V and 7 bases for J; bases not matched to a gene: 11. Germline V gives CDR1 MRHNA, CDR2 SNTAGT.

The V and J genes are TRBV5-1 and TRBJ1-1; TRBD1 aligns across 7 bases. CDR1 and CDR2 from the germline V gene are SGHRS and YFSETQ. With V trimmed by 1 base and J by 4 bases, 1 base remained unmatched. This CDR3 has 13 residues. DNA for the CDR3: TGCGCCAGCAGCTTGAGGGGGCGCACTGAAGCTTTCTTT. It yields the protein CASSLRGRTEAFF.

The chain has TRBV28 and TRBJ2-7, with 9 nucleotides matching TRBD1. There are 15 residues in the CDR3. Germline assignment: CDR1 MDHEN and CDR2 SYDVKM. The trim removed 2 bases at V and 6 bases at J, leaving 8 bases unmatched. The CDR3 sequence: CASSLIGQGSTEQYF. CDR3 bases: TGTGCCAGCAGTTTAATCGGACAGGGGTCTACCGAGCAGTACTTC.

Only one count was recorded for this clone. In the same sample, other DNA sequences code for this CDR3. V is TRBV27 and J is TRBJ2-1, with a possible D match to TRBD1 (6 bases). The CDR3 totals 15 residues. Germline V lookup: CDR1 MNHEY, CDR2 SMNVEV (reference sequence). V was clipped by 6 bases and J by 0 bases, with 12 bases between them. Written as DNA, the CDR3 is TGTGCCAGCAGCTTAAGGGGGAGCTCCTACAATGAGCAGTTCTTC. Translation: CASSLRGSSYNEQFF.

The CDR3 region is CASSLVQRGLQETQYF. The CDR3 region has the DNA TGTGCCAGCAGCTTAGTCCAGCGGGGGCTCCAAGAGACCCAGTACTTC. This sequence joins TRBV11-2 and TRBJ2-5, with TRBD2 matching over 8 bases. The V and J ends lost 1 base and 1 base, in that order; junction bases with no gene match: 5. Looked up from germline, CDR1 is SGHAT and CDR2 is FQNNGV. The CDR3 runs 16 residues.

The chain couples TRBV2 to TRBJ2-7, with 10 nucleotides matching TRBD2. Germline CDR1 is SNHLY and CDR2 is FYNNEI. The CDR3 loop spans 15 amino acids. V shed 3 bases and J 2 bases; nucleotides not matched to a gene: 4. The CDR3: CASSELAGAAYEQYF. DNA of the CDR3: TGTGCCAGCAGTGAGCTAGCGGGAGCCGCCTACGAGCAGTACTTC. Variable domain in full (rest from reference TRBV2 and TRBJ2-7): EPEVTQTPSHQVTQMGQEVILRCVPISNHLYFYWYRQILGQKVEFLVSFYNNEISEKSEIFDDQFSVERPDGSNFTLKIRSTKLEDSAMYFCASSELAGAAYEQYFGPGTRLTVT.

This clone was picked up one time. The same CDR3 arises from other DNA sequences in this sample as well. The DNA of the CDR3 is TGTGCCAGCAGCGCAGGCCGGGGCGAGCAGTACTTC. Protein: CASSAGRGEQYF. The V gene is TRBV7-9, the J gene TRBJ2-7; D perhaps matches TRBD2 (5 bases). In germline, CDR1 is SEHNR, CDR2 FQNEAQ (reference sequence). The CDR3 loop spans 12 amino acids. Trimming stripped 5 bases from V and 6 bases from J, with 11 bases between.

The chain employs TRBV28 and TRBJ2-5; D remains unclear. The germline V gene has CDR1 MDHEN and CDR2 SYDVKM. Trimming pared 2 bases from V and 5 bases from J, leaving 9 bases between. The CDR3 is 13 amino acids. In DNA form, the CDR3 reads TGTGCCAGCAGTTTAACAGATACGGAGACCCAGTACTTC. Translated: CASSLTDTETQYF.

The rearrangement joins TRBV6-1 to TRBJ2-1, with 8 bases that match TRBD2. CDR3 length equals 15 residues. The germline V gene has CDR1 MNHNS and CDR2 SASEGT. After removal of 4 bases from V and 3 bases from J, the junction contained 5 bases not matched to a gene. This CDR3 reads CASSALRGDYNEQFF. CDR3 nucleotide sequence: TGTGCCAGCAGTGCTTTGCGGGGGGACTACAATGAGCAGTTCTTC.